This is a list of T cell receptor beta chains from one sample in a study of cytomegalovirus exposure and HLA in healthy donors. Only in-frame clones appear in the TCRdb table, and some are missing; sequencing was by immunoSEQ multiplex PCR. The table has over 130,000 clones, 61% seen once. Specimen: PBMCs. The source of these receptors is a male donor in good health and CMV-seronegative. The CDR3 runs from the conserved cysteine through the conserved F or W. Each record gives: V gene, D gene, J gene, CDR3 protein. The D gene is left open where the match is weak.

TRBV29-1	TRBD1	TRBJ1-2	CSAEGGTGSAVGGYTF
TRBV5-1	TRBD2	TRBJ2-7	CASSFQGLAEQYF
TRBV18	NA	TRBJ1-1	CASSPVAGTNTEAFF
TRBV6-6	NA	TRBJ2-1	CASSYSLQINEQFF
TRBV7-3	TRBD2	TRBJ2-2	CASSFGGGAGELFF
TRBV19	TRBD2	TRBJ2-7	CASSYRTSGAGGEQYF
TRBV5-1	TRBD1	TRBJ2-7	CASSYTQGDSYEQYF
TRBV25-1	TRBD2	TRBJ2-2	CASRIAGGPGELFF
TRBV5-1	NA	TRBJ2-2	CASSLSGVENTGELFF
TRBV10-3	TRBD1	TRBJ2-5	CAIKGTEETQYF
TRBV21-1	NA	TRBJ2-7	CASSRPNSPQTGDEQYF
TRBV6-1	NA	TRBJ1-1	CASSASRDTEAFF
TRBV19	NA	TRBJ2-3	CASTHQTGADTQYF
TRBV14	TRBD1	TRBJ2-3	CASSQEVGTGRTDTQYF
TRBV19	TRBD2	TRBJ2-5	CASSIGPSGGGNHQETQYF
TRBV7-6	NA	TRBJ2-1	CASGSNNEQFF
TRBV2	NA	TRBJ1-6	CASSGSVYNSPLHF
TRBV18	TRBD1	TRBJ2-5	CASAGQGIGETQYF
TRBV9	NA	TRBJ2-7	CASSVGVDYEQYF
TRBV27	NA	TRBJ1-2	CASSSSSTGNYGYTF
TRBV4-3	NA	TRBJ1-1	CASSQVAGPTEAFF
TRBV2	NA	TRBJ1-2	CASSGRQLNYGYTF
TRBV15	NA	TRBJ1-5	CATSRDKGLSNQPQHF
TRBV21-1	NA	TRBJ2-5	CASSKGLLRDRQETQYF
TRBV2	NA	TRBJ2-6	CASSEQGLSGANVLTF
TRBV28	TRBD1	TRBJ1-5	CASSRQGGNQPQHF
TRBV6-5	NA	TRBJ2-3	CASSYSRGSDTQYF
TRBV9	TRBD1	TRBJ1-5	CASSLGTGVGNQPQHF
TRBV4-1	TRBD2	NA	CASSQGLAGYEQYF
TRBV28	NA	TRBJ2-2	CASSPRVAGELFF
TRBV29-1	TRBD2	TRBJ2-2	CSVRLAGVNTGELFF
TRBV6-5	NA	TRBJ1-6	CASRTTRVGGSPLHF
TRBV6-5	TRBD1	TRBJ1-2	CASSRDRDYGYTF
TRBV6-5	NA	TRBJ1-1	CASSERPGSTEAFF
TRBV6-6	TRBD1	TRBJ1-3	CASRETGGGNTIYF
TRBV5-4	NA	TRBJ1-1	CASSLGGTSGVMNTEAFF
TRBV6-5	TRBD1	TRBJ1-2	CASSRDSRNYGYTF
TRBV29-1	NA	TRBJ1-4	CSVEEPRDGSEKLFF
TRBV4-1	TRBD1	TRBJ1-5	CASSPTQQGLYSNQPQHF
TRBV7-9	TRBD1	TRBJ1-1	CASSLEDRGAFF
TRBV10-3	TRBD1	TRBJ1-2	CAIPTGPHGYTF
TRBV2	TRBD1	TRBJ1-5	CASSEDREHQPQHF